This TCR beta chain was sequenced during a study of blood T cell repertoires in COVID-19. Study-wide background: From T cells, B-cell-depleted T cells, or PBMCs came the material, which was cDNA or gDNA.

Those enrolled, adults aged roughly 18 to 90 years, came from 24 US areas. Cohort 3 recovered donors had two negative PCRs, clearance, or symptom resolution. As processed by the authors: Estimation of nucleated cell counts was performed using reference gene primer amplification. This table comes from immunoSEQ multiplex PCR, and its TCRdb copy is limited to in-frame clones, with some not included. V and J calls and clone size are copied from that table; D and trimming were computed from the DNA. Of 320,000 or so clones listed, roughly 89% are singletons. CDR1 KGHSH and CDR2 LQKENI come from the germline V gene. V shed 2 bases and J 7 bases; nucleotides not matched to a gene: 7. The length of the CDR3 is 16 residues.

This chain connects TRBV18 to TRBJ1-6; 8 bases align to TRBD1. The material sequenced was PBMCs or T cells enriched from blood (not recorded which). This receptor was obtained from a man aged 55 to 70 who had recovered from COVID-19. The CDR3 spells CASSPISDRENSPLHF. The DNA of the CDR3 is TGTGCCAGCTCACCAATTTCGGACAGGGAAAATTCACCCCTCCACTTT.